These 21 T cell receptor beta chains originate from one sample sequenced in a study of cytomegalovirus exposure and HLA in healthy donors. PCR amplification relied on 60 Vbeta primers (plus 13 Jbeta primers). This table comes from immunoSEQ multiplex PCR, and its TCRdb copy is limited to in-frame clones, with some not included. The profile shows 160,000 or so clones, 78% of them singletons. Sequencing was carried out using PBMCs. The receptors stem from a male donor in good health and CMV-seronegative.

This clone was detected only a few times. V and J are TRBV7-2 and TRBJ2-2; D ambiguous. Per germline, CDR1 SGHTA and CDR2 FQGNSA. The CDR3 spans 15 residues. Trimming cost V 1 base and J 1 base, with 7 bases left between them. CDR3 loop: CASSLVQVNTGELFF. The CDR3 DNA is TGTGCCAGCAGCTTAGTCCAGGTGAACACCGGGGAGCTGTTTTTT.

The V gene is TRBV7-9, the J gene TRBJ1-6, with D possibly TRBD1 on 6 matching bases. V was cut by 4 bases and J by 9 bases, with 13 bases left in between. CDR1 is SEHNR, CDR2 FQNEAQ, per germline (reference sequence). This CDR3 comprises 14 residues. The CDR3 DNA is TGTGCCAGCAGCTCCCAGGGGCAGGGTTCACCCCTCCACTTT. Encoded protein: CASSSQGQGSPLHF.

This clone was detected a few times. The rearrangement joins TRBV6-6 to TRBJ1-3; D call uncertain. V lost 2 bases, J lost 7 bases, and 3 bases lay in between. Germline V gene lookup returns CDR1 MNHNY and CDR2 SVGAGI (reference sequence). The CDR3 extends over 11 amino acids. The CDR3 DNA follows: TGTGCCAGCAGTTACCTGAACACCATATATTTT. Translating it yields CASSYLNTIYF.

The J gene is TRBJ1-1, the V gene TRBV7-9; D perhaps matches TRBD1 (5 bases). The CDR3 loop spans 12 amino acids. The V and J ends lost 5 bases and 5 bases respectively, with 9 bases between them. The germline CDR1 and CDR2 sequences are SEHNR and FQNEAQ (reference sequence). CDR3 DNA: TGTGCCAGCAGCAGGGGATCTACTGAAGCTTTCTTT. Its translation is CASSRGSTEAFF.

V is TRBV9 and J is TRBJ2-2; 7 positions agree with TRBD1. V shed 4 bases, J shed 3 bases, and the junction held 3 bases outside the gene matches. CDR1 and CDR2 (germline): SGDLS, YYNGEE. CDR3 length: 14 amino acids. CDR3 sequence: CASSTGTDTGELFF. The CDR3 coding sequence is TGTGCCAGCAGCACCGGGACAGACACCGGGGAGCTGTTTTTT. Full variable domain (missing parts from reference TRBV9 and TRBJ2-2): DSGVTQTPKHLITATGQRVTLRCSPRSGDLSVYWYQQSLDQGLQFLIQYYNGEERAKGNILERFSAQQFPDLHSELNLSSLELGDSALYFCASSTGTDTGELFFGEGSRLTVL.

V usage is TRBV7-8 and J usage is TRBJ2-2; 8 bases agree with TRBD2. Per the germline V gene, CDR1 is SGHVS and CDR2 is FQNEAQ. J was trimmed by 4 bases and V by 5 bases; bases with no gene match: 6. The CDR3 length is 15 residues. The CDR3 is CASSPSGGITGELFF. Here the CDR3 DNA reads TGTGCCAGCAGCCCCTCGGGGGGGATCACCGGGGAGCTGTTTTTT.

This rearrangement joins TRBV15 to TRBJ2-7; 8 positions agree with TRBD1. The CDR3 is 14 amino acids. CDR1 and CDR2 (germline): LNHNV, YYDKDF (reference sequence). Trimming cost V 3 bases and J 3 bases; bases outside gene matches: 4. The CDR3 bases are TGTGCCACCAGCAGGGACAGGGAGATCTACGAGCAGTACTTC. Protein: CATSRDREIYEQYF.

This sequence joins TRBV9 and TRBJ2-1; 10 nucleotides match TRBD2. The CDR3 covers 17 residues. V lost 4 bases and J lost 0; bases outside the gene matches: 7. CDR1 and CDR2 from the germline V gene are SGDLS and YYNGEE. The CDR3 is CASSPLTSGFSYNEQFF. DNA for the CDR3: TGTGCCAGCAGCCCGCTGACTAGCGGGTTCTCCTACAATGAGCAGTTCTTC.

This rearrangement joins TRBV15 to TRBJ2-5; weak D call: TRBD1 (5 bases). This CDR3 is 15 amino acids long. V gave up 0 bases and J gave up 2 bases, with 10 bases separating them. Germline V gives CDR1 LNHNV, CDR2 YYDKDF (reference sequence). The CDR3 reads CATSRDRGAQETQYF. The DNA of the CDR3 is TGTGCCACCAGCAGAGATAGGGGTGCTCAAGAGACCCAGTACTTC. The variable domain in full, with the rest retrieved from reference TRBV15 and TRBJ2-5, is DAMVIQNPRYQVTQFGKPVTLSCSQTLNHNVMYWYQQKSSQAPKLLFHYYDKDFNNEADTPDNFQSRRPNTSFCFLDIRSPGLGDTAMYLCATSRDRGAQETQYFGPGTRLLVL.

The chain links TRBV6-5 to TRBJ1-2, with no clear D. V was trimmed by 1 base and J by 8 bases, leaving 11 bases between them. This CDR3 comprises 13 residues. CDR1 and CDR2 from the germline V gene are MNHEY and SVGAGI. The CDR3, as DNA: TGTGCCAGCAGTTACTTAAGGGAGGGAGGCTACACCTTC. Amino acid sequence: CASSYLREGGYTF.

V and J are TRBV4-3 and TRBJ1-5, with TRBD1 identical over 7 bases. The CDR3 spans 14 residues. CDR1 and CDR2 from the germline V gene are LGHNA and YSLEER. The trim removed 4 bases at V and 5 bases at J, leaving 5 bases unmatched. Here the CDR3 reads CASSPVTGHQPQHF. CDR3 nucleotides: TGCGCCAGCAGCCCGGTGACAGGGCATCAGCCCCAGCATTTT.

The genes are TRBV5-5 and TRBJ1-2, with TRBD1 matching over 9 bases. This CDR3 spans 15 amino acids. The V and J ends lost 6 bases and 7 bases, in that order; junction bases with no gene match: 13. Germline values: CDR1 SGHKS, CDR2 YYEKEE (reference sequence). CDR3 sequence reads: CASTTVPGQGSGYTF. CDR3 DNA: TGTGCCAGCACCACCGTCCCGGGACAGGGATCTGGCTACACCTTC.

The V call is TRBV5-4, the J call TRBJ1-1; 7 positions agree with TRBD1. This CDR3 contains 14 residues. V was clipped by 5 bases and J by 0 bases; unmatched bases: 4. CDR1 is SGHNT, CDR2 YYREEE, per germline (reference sequence). CDR3 region: CASREGQMNTEAFF. The CDR3 DNA reads TGTGCCAGCAGGGAGGGACAGATGAACACTGAAGCTTTCTTT.

The chain employs TRBV27 and TRBJ2-7; 9 bases are shared with TRBD1. V gave up 3 bases and J gave up 6 bases; unmatched junction bases: 3. The CDR3 length is 13 residues. From germline, CDR1 is MNHEY and CDR2 SMNVEV (reference sequence). The CDR3 DNA reads as TGTGCCAGCAGTTTCGGGACAGGGAGCGAGCAGTACTTC. Amino acid sequence: CASSFGTGSEQYF.

J is TRBJ2-1 and V is TRBV4-1; D uncertain. Germline CDR1 and CDR2: MGHRA and YSYEKL. The CDR3 loop spans 12 amino acids. V shed 2 bases and J shed 10 bases, with 9 bases lying between them. CDR3 amino acids: CASSQPSREQFF. Here the CDR3 DNA reads TGCGCCAGCAGCCAACCTTCACGGGAGCAGTTCTTC.

This clone was seen only once. This sequence joins TRBV27 and TRBJ2-1; 11 nucleotides match TRBD2. The CDR3 runs 14 residues. CDR1 is MNHEY, CDR2 SMNVEV, per germline (reference sequence). After removal of 6 bases from V and 3 bases from J, the junction contained 1 base not matched to a gene. CDR3 amino acids: CASRTSGDYNEQFF. Written as DNA, the CDR3 is TGTGCCAGCAGGACTAGCGGGGACTACAATGAGCAGTTCTTC.

The CDR3 loop reads CASSEDRGKAFF. The CDR3 nucleotides read TGTGCCAGCAGTGAAGATAGGGGTAAAGCTTTCTTT. The chain carries TRBV2 and TRBJ1-1; D perhaps matches TRBD1 (5 bases). Germline CDR1 SNHLY, CDR2 FYNNEI. The CDR3 runs to 12 residues. The V end was cut by 1 base, the J end by 9 bases, with 9 bases between.

The rearrangement links TRBV5-1 to TRBJ2-7; possible D gene TRBD1, 5 bases. V was shortened by 0 bases and J by 4 bases, with 8 bases between the two germline ends. Looked up from germline, CDR1 is SGHRS and CDR2 is YFSETQ. CDR3 length equals 13 residues. The CDR3 sequence is CASSLGQRYEQYF. CDR3 nucleotide sequence: TGCGCCAGCAGCTTGGGACAGCGATACGAGCAGTACTTC.

The V call is TRBV18, the J call TRBJ2-1, with D possibly TRBD1 on 6 matching bases. The germline CDR1 and CDR2 sequences are KGHSH and LQKENI. The CDR3 is made up of 14 amino acids. Between the trimmed V and J ends, which lost 3 bases and 9 bases, there was a span of 15 bases. CDR3 DNA: TGTGCCAGCTCACCGTCGGACAGTTACGGTGAGCAGTTCTTC. Its protein product is CASSPSDSYGEQFF.

The V gene is TRBV6-1, the J gene TRBJ2-3, with 9 positions matching TRBD1. The trim removed 7 bases at V and 4 bases at J, leaving 3 bases unmatched. The CDR3 is 13 residues long. From germline, CDR1 is MNHNS and CDR2 SASEGT. The CDR3 sequence is CASTRQGADTQYF. The CDR3 coding sequence is TGTGCCAGCACCCGACAGGGGGCAGATACGCAGTATTTT.

The rearrangement links TRBV7-6 to TRBJ2-5, with 7 bases aligning to TRBD1. The germline CDR1 and CDR2 sequences are SGHVS and FNYEAQ. CDR3 length: 15 amino acids. V dropped 1 base and J dropped 5; count of bases not matched to a gene: 7. This CDR3 reads CASSLVTGERETQYF. CDR3 in DNA: TGTGCCAGCAGCTTAGTTACAGGGGAGAGGGAGACCCAGTACTTC.